Given below is one TCR beta chain in context. The repertoire was sequenced with immunoSEQ multiplex PCR; TCRdb's copy has only in-frame clones and lacks some. This sample has some 170,000 clones; 82% occur once, and the top ten carry about 8.4%. This sample is drawn from a study of blood T cell repertoires in COVID-19. CDR1 is KGHSH and CDR2 is LQKENI in the germline V gene. The V gene lost 8 bases and the J gene lost 5 bases, with 19 bases spanning the gap. The CDR3 has 14 residues. The chain couples TRBV18 to TRBJ2-7; D remains ambiguous. The receptor comes from a woman in her 70s with acute or convalescent COVID-19. The sequenced material came from peripheral blood. The CDR3 DNA is TGTGCCAGCGAAGGTGAGGCCGCCCAGCACGAGCAGTACTTC. Amino acids: CASEGEAAQHEQYF.